Detailed here is one TCR beta chain. Its antigen remains unidentified. Base quality data are lacking; no much larger clone is found one base away. CDR1 is given as DFQATT and CDR2 as SNEGSKA, both from the germline V gene (reference sequence). Spanning cysteine to phenylalanine, the CDR3 consists of 15 amino acids. Just the 45-base CDR3 DNA is kept, in frame starting at base 1. Between the V and J ends, shortened by 3 bases and 5 bases respectively, the junction contains 20 bases. The data belong to a study of blood T cells in healthy people across ages (dated by TCRdb to between 2014 and 2017). Looking at the study overall: In model experiments, template switching captured roughly one uniquely barcoded TCR beta cDNA molecule for every two T cells. Using deep sequencing normalized with unique cDNA molecular identifiers, the study measured how TCR beta repertoire diversity changes with age. Four age groups were formed from the donors: young (average approximately 15 years), middle-aged (approximately 40), aged (about 62) and long-lived (82). To avoid experimental bias, donors of different ages were randomly spread across the sequencing lanes. For two donors (one aged 18 to 30 and one aged 80 or older), the study analyzed two additional independent replicas of 1 million unique cDNA reads from the same blood draw.

Receptor libraries were prepared by 5' RACE. Sequenced using an Illumina HiSeq 2500. A second roughly 6 to 11 cycle PCR used a sample-barcoded 5' primer and a J-beta primer mix. A template-switch 5' adaptor carrying 12 random nucleotides introduced a unique molecular identifier onto each TCR beta cDNA molecule. At least 2.5 million CDR3-containing paired-end reads were obtained from each sample. All of the RNA was converted into first-strand cDNA using the Mint cDNA synthesis kit, with a TRBC-specific oligonucleotide serving as the primer. All cDNA was treated with uracil-DNA glycosylase and then went through a first 18-cycle PCR with the universal primers M1SS and BC2_uni_R. Per the source publication's procedure: For normalization, 1 million high-quality reads, each with a distinct molecular identifier, were randomly selected from each sample. Instead of being binned into consensus sequences, reads that shared molecular identifiers were thrown out. MiTCR, set to a Q25 quality threshold and the strictest error-elimination algorithm, was used for CDR3 identification, clonotype clustering and error correction. Lower-bound total TCR beta diversity was estimated with a nonparametric unseen species model using Euler transformation. The public sequencing data were trimmed at Q25 with fastp and processed into clonotypes with MiXCR by TCRdb, which kept only in-frame beta chains. Every CDR3 protein is listed once, alongside the most common genes and DNA of its rows. These V and J calls derive from TCRdb rather than the authors' analysis. The sample table shows approximately 1.5 million distinct CDR3 sequences, and approximately 43% are seen once. Approximately 4% of the sample is held by the ten biggest clonotypes.

What the authors observed across the whole study: A strong correlation was found between observed TCR beta diversity and the percentage of naive T cells measured by flow cytometry. Observed TCR beta diversity per million T cells fell roughly linearly with age, and a significant reduction was already apparent by age around 44. Estimates of total diversity from one million sequenced T cells were regarded as lower bounds and underestimates. Donor CMV infection status was unknown, potentially confounding age-related changes in expanded clonotypes. Bulk unsorted PBMC profiling prevented conclusive comparison of naive and antigen-experienced compartments. Compared with the aged group, the long-lived group had more naive CD4+ T cells, fewer expanded clones and increased TCR diversity, a pattern suggesting age selection.

The donors were under 40 Caucasian individuals from Russia, aged 6 to 90 years, who were systemically healthy. About 10 milliliters of peripheral blood were drawn from each donor into EDTA-treated Vacutainer tubes. Ficoll-Paque density-gradient centrifugation was used to isolate PBMCs, with at least 6 million obtained per sample. Total RNA was extracted from PBMCs with Trizol reagent, with at least 5.5 micrograms obtained per sample. The percentages of naive CD45RAhigh/CD27high T cells were determined by flow cytometry on a PBMC aliquot from every donor. In this chain, TRBV20-1 is recombined with TRBJ2-7; D gene: possibly TRBD2, on 6 matching bases. This sequence originates from a woman aged 18-30 years in good health. Sequences were obtained from blood. Here is the DNA: TGCAGTGCTAGGGGGTCCACGGGGGTAGGAGACGAGCAGTACTTC. This is translated as CSARGSTGVGDEQYF.